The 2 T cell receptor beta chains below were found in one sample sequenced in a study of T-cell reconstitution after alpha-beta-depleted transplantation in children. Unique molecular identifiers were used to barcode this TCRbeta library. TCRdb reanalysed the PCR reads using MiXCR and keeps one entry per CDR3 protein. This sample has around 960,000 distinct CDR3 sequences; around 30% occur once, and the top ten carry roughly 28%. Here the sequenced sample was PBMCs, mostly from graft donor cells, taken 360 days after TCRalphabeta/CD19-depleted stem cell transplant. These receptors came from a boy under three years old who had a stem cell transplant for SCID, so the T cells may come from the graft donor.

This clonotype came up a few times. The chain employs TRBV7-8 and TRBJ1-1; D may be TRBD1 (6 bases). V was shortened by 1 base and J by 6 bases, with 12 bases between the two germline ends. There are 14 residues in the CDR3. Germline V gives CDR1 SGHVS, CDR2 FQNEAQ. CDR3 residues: CASSLEQGDAEAFF. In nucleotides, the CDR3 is TGTGCCAGCAGCTTAGAACAGGGAGACGCTGAAGCTTTCTTT. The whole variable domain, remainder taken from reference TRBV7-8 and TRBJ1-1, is GAGVSQSPRYKVAKRGQDVALRCDPISGHVSLFWYQQALGQGPEFLTYFQNEAQLDKSGLPSDRFFAERPEGSVSTLKIQRTQQEDSAVYLCASSLEQGDAEAFFGQGTRLTVV.

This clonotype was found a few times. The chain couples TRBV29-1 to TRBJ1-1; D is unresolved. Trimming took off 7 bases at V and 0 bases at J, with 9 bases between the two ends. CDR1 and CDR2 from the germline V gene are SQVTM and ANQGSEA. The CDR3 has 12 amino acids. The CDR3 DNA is TGCAGCGAAATCGACCTGAACACTGAAGCTTTCTTT. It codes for CSEIDLNTEAFF.